This T cell receptor beta chain was recorded in a study of OX40 agonist ivuxolimab in advanced cancers. In the study overall: Ivuxolimab is a fully human IgG2 antibody that activates OX40 (CD134). Across the patients, intravenous ivuxolimab was delivered every 2 weeks at 0.01 to 10 mg/kg. General study results and limits: At doses 0.1 to 3.0 mg/kg, CD4+ and CD8+ clones expanded.

The table came from immunoSEQ multiplex PCR; TCRdb's copy has only in-frame clones and leaves some out. The data show 70,000 or so clones, 88% seen once. V lost 5 bases and J lost 1, with 8 bases in between. From germline, CDR1 is SGHTA and CDR2 FQGNSA. The CDR3 runs 13 residues. A word on this clone: The antigen is not known.

This material consisted of CD4+ or CD8+ T cells sorted from blood, taken in a trial of the OX40 agonist ivuxolimab. The receptor was isolated from an adult with an advanced solid tumor such as melanoma, head and neck, liver or kidney cancer. The chain recombines TRBV7-2 with TRBJ1-1; D is perhaps TRBD1 (5 bases). CDR3 protein: CASSIDRNTEAFF. The CDR3 DNA reads as TGTGCCAGCAGCATCGACAGGAACACTGAAGCTTTCTTT.